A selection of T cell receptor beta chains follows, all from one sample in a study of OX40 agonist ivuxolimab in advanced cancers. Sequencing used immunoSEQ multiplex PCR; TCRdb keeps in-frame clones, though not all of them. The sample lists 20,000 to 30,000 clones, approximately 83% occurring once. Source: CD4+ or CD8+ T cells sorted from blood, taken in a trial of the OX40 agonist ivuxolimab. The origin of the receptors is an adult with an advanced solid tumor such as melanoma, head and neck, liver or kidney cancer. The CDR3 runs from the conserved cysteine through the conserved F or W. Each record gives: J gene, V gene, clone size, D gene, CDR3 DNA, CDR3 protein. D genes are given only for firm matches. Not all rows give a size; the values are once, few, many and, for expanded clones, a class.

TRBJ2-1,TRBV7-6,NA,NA,TGTGCCAGCAGCTTAGGGCTAGCGCCCGGTTACAATGAGCAGTTCTTC,CASSLGLAPGYNEQFF
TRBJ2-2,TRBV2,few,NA,TGTGCCAGCAGTGAAGACCCCGTGACAGGCTACACCGGGGAGCTGTTTTTT,CASSEDPVTGYTGELFF
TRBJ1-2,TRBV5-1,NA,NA,TGCGCCAGCAGCTTGGCCGGTTCAAGAGATAACTATGGCTACACCTTC,CASSLAGSRDNYGYTF
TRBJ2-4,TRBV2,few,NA,TGTGCCAGCATGGCCGAGGACCTAGCCAAAAACATTCAGTACTTC,CASMAEDLAKNIQYF
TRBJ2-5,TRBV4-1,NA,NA,TGCGCCAGCAGCCAAGGCCTAGAGGAAGAGACCCAGTACTTC,CASSQGLEEETQYF
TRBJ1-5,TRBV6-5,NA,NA,TGTGCCAGCAGTGCGGGCCTCCATCAGCCCCAGCATTTT,CASSAGLHQPQHF
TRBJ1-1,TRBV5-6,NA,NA,TGTGCCAGCAGCTTCGGAACGAACACTGAAGCTTTCTTT,CASSFGTNTEAFF
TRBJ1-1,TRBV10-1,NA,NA,TGCGCCAGCAGTGAAACCGGGGCAAACACTGAAGCTTTCTTT,CASSETGANTEAFF
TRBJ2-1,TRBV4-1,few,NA,TGCGCCAGCAGCCTAACGACAGAACGGCAGTTCTTC,CASSLTTERQFF
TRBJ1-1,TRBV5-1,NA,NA,TGCGCCAGCAGCCCCACTGGGACTTTAAACACTGAAGCTTTCTTT,CASSPTGTLNTEAFF
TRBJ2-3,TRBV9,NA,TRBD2,TGTGCCAGCAGCGTAGACGGGGGGGTCACAGATACGCAGTATTTT,CASSVDGGVTDTQYF
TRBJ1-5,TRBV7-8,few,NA,TGTGCCAGCAGCCCAGGAAAAGGTAGTTTGAGCAATCAGCCCCAGCATTTT,CASSPGKGSLSNQPQHF
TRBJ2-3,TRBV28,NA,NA,TGTGCCAGCAGTCGAACCCTTACAAGTAACGGCCCTCCCCCGGGTACGCAGTATTTT,CASSRTLTSNGPPPGTQYF
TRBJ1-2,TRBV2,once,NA,TGTGCCAGCAGTGGACAGGAGGGGGTCTATGGCTACACCTTC,CASSGQEGVYGYTF
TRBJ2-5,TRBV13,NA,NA,TGTGCCAGCAGCGAAAACAGACAAGAGACCCAGTACTTC,CASSENRQETQYF
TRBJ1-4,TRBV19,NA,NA,TGTGCCAGTAGTACCCCCTGGGACATAGGAGAAAAACTGTTTTTT,CASSTPWDIGEKLFF
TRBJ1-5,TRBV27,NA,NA,TGTGCCAGTAGACCTCAGGGGTCCTATCAGCCCCAGCATTTT,CASRPQGSYQPQHF
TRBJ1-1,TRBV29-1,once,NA,TGCAGCGTGGGGTGGGGGCCAGTAACAAACACTGAAGCTTTCTTT,CSVGWGPVTNTEAFF
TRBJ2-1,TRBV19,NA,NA,TGTGCCATTTCCTATAGCTTTGGGGGTGAGCAGTTCTTC,CAISYSFGGEQFF
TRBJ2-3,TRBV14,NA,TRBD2,TGTGCCAGCAGCCATGTGGTCGGGGGGGCGGATACGCAGTATTTT,CASSHVVGGADTQYF
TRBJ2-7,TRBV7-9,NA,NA,TGTGCCAGCAACCCCCCGGGGTCCTACGAGCAGTACTTC,CASNPPGSYEQYF
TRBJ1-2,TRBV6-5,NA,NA,TGTGCCAGCAGTTACTCAACGGGTTATGGCTACACCTTC,CASSYSTGYGYTF
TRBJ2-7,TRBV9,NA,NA,TGTGCCAGCAGCGTGAGTCTAGCCGACTACGAGCAGTACTTC,CASSVSLADYEQYF
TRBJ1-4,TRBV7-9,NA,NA,TGTGCCAGCAGCTTGGGGGTTACGGCAACTAATGAAAAACTGTTTTTT,CASSLGVTATNEKLFF
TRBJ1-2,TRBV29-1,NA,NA,TGCAGCGTTGAAGGGGGTGAAGACTATGGCTACACCTTC,CSVEGGEDYGYTF
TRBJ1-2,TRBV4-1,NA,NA,TGCGCCAGCAGCTCCGTTGGACATTCCTCCGCAGCGGAGGGCTACACCTTC,CASSSVGHSSAAEGYTF
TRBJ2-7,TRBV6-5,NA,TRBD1,TGTGCCAGCAGTTTGACAGGGGATTTTACCTACGAGCAGTACTTC,CASSLTGDFTYEQYF
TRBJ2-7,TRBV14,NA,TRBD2,TGTGCCAGCAAACCACGGGGGGGATCCTACGAGCAGTACTTC,CASKPRGGSYEQYF
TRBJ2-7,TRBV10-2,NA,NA,TGCGCCAGCAGCTCAACAGGGTACGAGCAGTACTTC,CASSSTGYEQYF
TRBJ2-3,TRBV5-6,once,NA,TGTGCCAGCAGCTTGGGAGACCATCTCTTCACAGATACGCAGTATTTT,CASSLGDHLFTDTQYF